A selection of T cell receptor beta chains follows, all from one sample in a study of technical replicates of blood from several donors. Assay: immunoSEQ multiplex PCR; the TCRdb copy retains only in-frame clones and omits some. The sample has about 99,000 clones, 95% seen once. The specimen sequenced was T cells isolated from PBMCs. These receptors were obtained from a human donor in good health. Each CDR3 is given with its conserved first and last residue. D genes are given only for firm matches.

j_call v_call d_call cdr3_aa cdr3_nt
TRBJ1-5 TRBV19 - CASSPPSVLAGVNNQPQHF TGTGCCAGTAGTCCGCCTTCCGTTTTAGCGGGGGTGAACAATCAGCCCCAGCATTTT
TRBJ2-3 TRBV6-6 TRBD2 CASNLAGGSKDTQYF TGTGCCAGCAATCTAGCGGGAGGTTCGAAAGATACGCAGTATTTT
TRBJ1-1 TRBV6-1 - CASSESVRGPLYAEAFF TGTGCCAGCAGTGAAAGTGTCAGGGGCCCCTTATACGCTGAAGCTTTCTTT
TRBJ1-2 TRBV19 - CASSVRPVYGYTF TGTGCCAGTAGTGTTCGTCCAGTATATGGCTACACCTTC
TRBJ2-7 TRBV25-1 - CASSEYSHYEQYF TGTGCCAGCAGTGAATATAGCCACTACGAGCAGTACTTC
TRBJ2-3 TRBV14 TRBD2 CASSPRGSGAGHSADTQYF TGTGCCAGCAGCCCCCGGGGTAGCGGGGCCGGTCACAGCGCAGATACGCAGTATTTT
TRBJ2-1 TRBV6-5 - CASSLGSSYNEQFF TGTGCCAGCAGTCTCGGGAGCTCCTACAATGAGCAGTTCTTC
TRBJ2-7 TRBV15 TRBD2 CATSRDLAGGSYEQYF TGTGCCACCAGCAGAGATTTAGCGGGAGGCTCCTACGAGCAGTACTTC
TRBJ1-3 TRBV2 TRBD1 CASSRSPAGQGVGNTIYF TGTGCCAGCTCTCGGAGTCCGGCGGGACAGGGGGTTGGAAACACCATATATTTT
TRBJ1-4 TRBV18 - CASSPVATNEKLFF TGTGCCAGCTCACCAGTCGCAACTAATGAAAAACTGTTTTTT